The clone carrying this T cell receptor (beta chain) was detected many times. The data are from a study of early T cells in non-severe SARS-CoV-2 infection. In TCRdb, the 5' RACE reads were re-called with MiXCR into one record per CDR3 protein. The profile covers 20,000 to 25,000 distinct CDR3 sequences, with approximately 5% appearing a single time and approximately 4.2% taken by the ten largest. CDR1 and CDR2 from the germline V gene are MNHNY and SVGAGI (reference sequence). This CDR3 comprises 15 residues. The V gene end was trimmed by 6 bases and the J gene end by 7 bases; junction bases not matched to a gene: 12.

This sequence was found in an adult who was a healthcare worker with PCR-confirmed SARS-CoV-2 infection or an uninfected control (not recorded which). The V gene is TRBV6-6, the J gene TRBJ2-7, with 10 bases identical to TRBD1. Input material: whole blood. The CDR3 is CASSPRDRGVEEQYF. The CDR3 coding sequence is TGTGCCAGCAGCCCCCGGGACAGGGGTGTTGAGGAGCAGTACTTC.